This T cell receptor beta chain stems from a study of identical twins. Broader study findings: Those out-of-frame alpha sequences shared by twins showed an excess of low generation probability.

Everyone who donated was a healthy Caucasian. This clonotype was seen more than once but under ten times. Its antigen is unidentified. The CDR3 is 14 residues long. The germline V and J ends were trimmed by 5 bases and 2 bases, with 13 bases remaining between them. Germline assignment: CDR1 SGHTA and CDR2 FQGNSA. TCRdb analysed the 5' RACE reads with MiXCR anew, one entry per CDR3 protein. Here the sample spans 300,000 or so distinct CDR3 sequences, roughly 10% being singletons. In addition, the sample was reused for a study of yellow fever vaccine responses in identical twins.

The rearrangement uses TRBV7-2 and TRBJ2-7; D possibly uses TRBD1 or TRBD2 (5 bases each). The receptor was isolated from a woman aged 18-29 years in good health. The sequencing input was CD8+ T cells sorted from blood. The CDR3 is CASSEGVAPYEQYF. The CDR3 DNA is TGTGCCAGCAGCGAAGGGGTAGCGCCCTACGAGCAGTACTTC.